This T cell receptor (beta chain) was recovered during a study of CD8 T cells in ankylosing spondylitis. There are 15 residues in the CDR3. This clonotype was seen at least ten times. TCRdb ran MiXCR on the 5' RACE reads and lists one entry per CDR3 protein. In the table there are more than 150,000 distinct CDR3 sequences, 13% of which are singletons. This receptor was identified in a female donor with ankylosing spondylitis or in good health (not recorded which). Material: blood, either unsorted or a sorted T cell fraction (not recorded which). V and J are TRBV21-1 and TRBJ1-5; the D call TRBD1 from the table was never checked on the DNA. TRBV21-1 is described as a pseudogene. CDR3 region: CASRTGGAGNQPQHF. CDR3 DNA: TGTGCCAGCAGGACAGGGGGCGCAGGCAATCAGCCCCAGCATTTT.